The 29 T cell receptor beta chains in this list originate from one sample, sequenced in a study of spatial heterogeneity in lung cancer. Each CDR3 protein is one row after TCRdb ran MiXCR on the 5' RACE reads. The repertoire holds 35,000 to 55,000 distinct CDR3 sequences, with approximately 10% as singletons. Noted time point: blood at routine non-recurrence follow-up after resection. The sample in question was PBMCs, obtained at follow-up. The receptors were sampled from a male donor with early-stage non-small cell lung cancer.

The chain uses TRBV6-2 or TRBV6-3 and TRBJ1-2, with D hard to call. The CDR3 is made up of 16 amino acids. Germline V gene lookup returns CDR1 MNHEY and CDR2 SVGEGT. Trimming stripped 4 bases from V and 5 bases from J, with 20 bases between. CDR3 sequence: CASSFHSKWFVYGYTF. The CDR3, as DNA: TGTGCCAGCAGTTTTCACTCTAAATGGTTTGTATATGGCTACACCTTC.

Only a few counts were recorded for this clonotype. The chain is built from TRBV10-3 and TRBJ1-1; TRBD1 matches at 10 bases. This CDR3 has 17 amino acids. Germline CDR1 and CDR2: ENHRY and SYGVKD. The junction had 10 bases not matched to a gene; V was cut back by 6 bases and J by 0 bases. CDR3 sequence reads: CAIRGTGDTFMNTEAFF. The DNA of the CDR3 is TGTGCCATCAGGGGGACAGGGGACACCTTTATGAACACTGAAGCTTTCTTT.

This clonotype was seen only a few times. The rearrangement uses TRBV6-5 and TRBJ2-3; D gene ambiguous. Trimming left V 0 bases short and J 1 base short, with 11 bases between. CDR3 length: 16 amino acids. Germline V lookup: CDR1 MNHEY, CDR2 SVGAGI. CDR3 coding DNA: TGTGCCAGCAGTTACTCCGGGCGGTTAGGCACAGATACGCAGTATTTT. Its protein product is CASSYSGRLGTDTQYF.

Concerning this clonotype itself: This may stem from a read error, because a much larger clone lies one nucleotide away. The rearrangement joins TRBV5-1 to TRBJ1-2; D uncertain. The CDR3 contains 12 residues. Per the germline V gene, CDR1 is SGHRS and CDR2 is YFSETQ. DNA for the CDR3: TGCGTCAGCAGCGAACCAGCGGGAGGCTACACCTTC. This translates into CVSSEPAGGYTF.

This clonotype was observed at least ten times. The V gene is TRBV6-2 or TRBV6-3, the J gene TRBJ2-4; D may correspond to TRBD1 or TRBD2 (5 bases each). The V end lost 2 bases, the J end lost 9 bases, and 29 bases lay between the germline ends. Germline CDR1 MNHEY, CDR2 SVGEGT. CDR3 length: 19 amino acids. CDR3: CASSYVPEEGASKWGIQYF. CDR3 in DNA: TGTGCCAGCAGTTACGTACCGGAGGAAGGGGCCTCAAAATGGGGCATTCAGTACTTC.

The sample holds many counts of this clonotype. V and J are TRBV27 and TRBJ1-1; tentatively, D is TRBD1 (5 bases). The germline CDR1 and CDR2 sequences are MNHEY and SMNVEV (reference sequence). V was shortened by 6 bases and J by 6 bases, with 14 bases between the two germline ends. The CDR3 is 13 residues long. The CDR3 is CASRAVQGAEAFF. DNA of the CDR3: TGTGCCAGCAGGGCAGTCCAAGGGGCTGAAGCTTTCTTT.

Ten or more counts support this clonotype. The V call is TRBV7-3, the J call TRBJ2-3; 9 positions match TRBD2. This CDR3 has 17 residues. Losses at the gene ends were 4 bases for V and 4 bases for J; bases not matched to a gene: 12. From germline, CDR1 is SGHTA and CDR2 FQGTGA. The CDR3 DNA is TGTGCCAGCAGCTCGAGGGTGGGACTAGCACACTCAGATACGCAGTATTTT. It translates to CASSSRVGLAHSDTQYF.

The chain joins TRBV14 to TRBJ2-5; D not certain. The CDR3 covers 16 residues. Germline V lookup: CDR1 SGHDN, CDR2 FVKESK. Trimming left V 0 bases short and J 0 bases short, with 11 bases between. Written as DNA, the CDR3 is TGTGCCAGCAGCCAAGAGGCCCGGGTTAACCAAGAGACCCAGTACTTC. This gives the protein CASSQEARVNQETQYF.

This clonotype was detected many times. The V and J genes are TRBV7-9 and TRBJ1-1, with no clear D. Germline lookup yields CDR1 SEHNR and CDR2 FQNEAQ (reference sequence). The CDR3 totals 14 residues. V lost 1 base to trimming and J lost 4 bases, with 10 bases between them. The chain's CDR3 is CASSLGAWGTEAFF. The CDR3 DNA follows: TGTGCCAGCAGCTTAGGCGCATGGGGCACTGAAGCTTTCTTT.

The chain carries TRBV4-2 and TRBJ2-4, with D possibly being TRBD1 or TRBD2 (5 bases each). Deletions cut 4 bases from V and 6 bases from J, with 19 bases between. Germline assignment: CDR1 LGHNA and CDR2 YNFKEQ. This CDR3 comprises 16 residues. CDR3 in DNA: TGTGCCAGCAGCCGCAGCCTGGGGCGCGGGCTAAACATTCAGTACTTC. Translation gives CASSRSLGRGLNIQYF.

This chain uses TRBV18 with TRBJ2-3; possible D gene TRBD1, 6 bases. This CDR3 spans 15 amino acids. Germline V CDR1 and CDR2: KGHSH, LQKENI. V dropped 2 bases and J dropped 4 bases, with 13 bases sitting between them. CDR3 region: CASSPMAGGSDTQYF. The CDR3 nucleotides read TGTGCCAGCTCACCAATGGCTGGGGGCTCAGATACGCAGTATTTT.

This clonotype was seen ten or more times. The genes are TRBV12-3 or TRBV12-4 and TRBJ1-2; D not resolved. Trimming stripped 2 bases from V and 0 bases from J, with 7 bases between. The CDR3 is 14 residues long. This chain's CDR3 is CASSLRNPNYGYTF. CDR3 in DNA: TGTGCCAGCAGTTTAAGGAATCCTAACTATGGCTACACCTTC.

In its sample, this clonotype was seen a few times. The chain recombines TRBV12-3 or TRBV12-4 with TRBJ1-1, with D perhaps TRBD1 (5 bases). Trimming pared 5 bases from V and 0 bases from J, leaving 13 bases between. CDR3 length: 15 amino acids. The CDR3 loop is CASSPTGVMNTEAFF. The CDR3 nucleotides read TGTGCCAGCAGTCCTACAGGAGTTATGAACACTGAAGCTTTCTTT.

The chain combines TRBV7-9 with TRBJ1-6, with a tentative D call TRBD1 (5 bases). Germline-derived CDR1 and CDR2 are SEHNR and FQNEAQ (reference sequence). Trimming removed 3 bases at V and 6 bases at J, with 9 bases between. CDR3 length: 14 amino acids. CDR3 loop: CASSFAGSNSPLHF. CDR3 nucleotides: TGTGCCAGCAGCTTCGCAGGGTCTAATTCACCCCTCCACTTT.

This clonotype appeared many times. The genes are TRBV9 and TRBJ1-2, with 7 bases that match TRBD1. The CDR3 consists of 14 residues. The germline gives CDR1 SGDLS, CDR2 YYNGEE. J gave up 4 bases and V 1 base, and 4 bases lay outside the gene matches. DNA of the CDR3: TGTGCCAGCAGCGTACGACAGGGAAGCTATGGCTACACCTTC. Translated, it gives CASSVRQGSYGYTF.

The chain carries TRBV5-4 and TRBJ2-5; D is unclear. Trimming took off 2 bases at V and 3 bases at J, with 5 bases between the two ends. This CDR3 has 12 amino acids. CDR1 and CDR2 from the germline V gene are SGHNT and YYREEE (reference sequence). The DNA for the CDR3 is TGTGCCAGCAGCTTCCTGGAAGAGACCCAGTACTTC. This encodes CASSFLEETQYF.

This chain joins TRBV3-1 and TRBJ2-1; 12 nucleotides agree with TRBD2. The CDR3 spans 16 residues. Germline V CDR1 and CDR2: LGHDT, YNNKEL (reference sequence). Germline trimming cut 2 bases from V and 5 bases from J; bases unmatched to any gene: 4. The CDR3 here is CASSQQTSGRNNEQFF. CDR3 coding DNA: TGTGCCAGCAGCCAACAGACTAGCGGGAGAAACAATGAGCAGTTCTTC.

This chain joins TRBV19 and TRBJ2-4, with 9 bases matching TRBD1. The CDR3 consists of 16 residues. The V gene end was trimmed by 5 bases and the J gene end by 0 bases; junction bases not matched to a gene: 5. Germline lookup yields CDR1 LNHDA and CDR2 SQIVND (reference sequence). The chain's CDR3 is CASSWPGQGAKNIQYF. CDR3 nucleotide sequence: TGTGCCAGTAGTTGGCCGGGACAGGGAGCCAAAAACATTCAGTACTTC. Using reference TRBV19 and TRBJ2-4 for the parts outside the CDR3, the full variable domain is DGGITQSPKYLFRKEGQNVTLSCEQNLNHDAMYWYRQDPGQGLRLIYYSQIVNDFQKGDIAEGYSVSREKKESFPLTVTSAQKNPTAFYLCASSWPGQGAKNIQYFGAGTRLSVL.

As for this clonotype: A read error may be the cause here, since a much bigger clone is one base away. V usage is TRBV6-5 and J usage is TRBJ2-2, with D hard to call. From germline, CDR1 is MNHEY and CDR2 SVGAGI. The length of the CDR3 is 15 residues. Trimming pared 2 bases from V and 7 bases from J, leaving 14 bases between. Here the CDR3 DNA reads TGTGCCAGCAGTTACGGCGGCATTTCGATCGGGGAGCTGTTTTTT. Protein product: CASSYGGISIGELFF.

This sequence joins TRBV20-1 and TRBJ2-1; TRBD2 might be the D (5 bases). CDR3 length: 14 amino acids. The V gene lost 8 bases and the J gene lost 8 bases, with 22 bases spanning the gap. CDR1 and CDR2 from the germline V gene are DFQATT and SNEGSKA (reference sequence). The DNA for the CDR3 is TGCAGTCCCAACTCGGGAACGCCGACGGATGAGCAGTTCTTC. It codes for CSPNSGTPTDEQFF.

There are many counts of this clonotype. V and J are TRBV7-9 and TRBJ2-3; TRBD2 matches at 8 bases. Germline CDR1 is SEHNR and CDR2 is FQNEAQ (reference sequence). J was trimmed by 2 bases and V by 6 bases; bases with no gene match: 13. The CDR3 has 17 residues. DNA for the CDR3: TGTGCCAGCAGGAAAGGAGCGGGAGCCCCCCTCACAGATACGCAGTATTTT. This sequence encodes CASRKGAGAPLTDTQYF.

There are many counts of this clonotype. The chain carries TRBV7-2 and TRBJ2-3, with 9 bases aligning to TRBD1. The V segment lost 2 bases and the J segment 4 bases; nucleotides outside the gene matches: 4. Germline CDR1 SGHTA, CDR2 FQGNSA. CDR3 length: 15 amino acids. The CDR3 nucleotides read TGTGCCAGCAGCTTAACGACAGGGGGGCCAGATACGCAGTATTTT. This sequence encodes CASSLTTGGPDTQYF.

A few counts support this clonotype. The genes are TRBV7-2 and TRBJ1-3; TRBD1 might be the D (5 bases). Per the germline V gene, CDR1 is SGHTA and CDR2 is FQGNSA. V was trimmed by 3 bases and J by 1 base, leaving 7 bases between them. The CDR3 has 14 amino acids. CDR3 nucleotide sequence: TGTGCCAGCAGCTTCGGGGGGTCTGGAAACACCATATATTTT. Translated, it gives CASSFGGSGNTIYF.

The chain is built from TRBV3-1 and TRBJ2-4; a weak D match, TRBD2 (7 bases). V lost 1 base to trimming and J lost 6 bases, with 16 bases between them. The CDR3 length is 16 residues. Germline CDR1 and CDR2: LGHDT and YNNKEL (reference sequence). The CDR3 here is CASSQVGTGGANIQYF. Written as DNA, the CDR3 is TGTGCCAGCAGCCAAGTAGGGACGGGGGGCGCAAACATTCAGTACTTC.

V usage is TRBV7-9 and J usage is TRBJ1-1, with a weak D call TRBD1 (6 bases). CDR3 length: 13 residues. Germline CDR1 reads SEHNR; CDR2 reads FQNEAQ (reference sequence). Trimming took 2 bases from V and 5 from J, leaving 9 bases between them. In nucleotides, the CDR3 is TGTGCCAGCAGCTTACAGGGGAAAACTGAAGCTTTCTTT. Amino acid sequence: CASSLQGKTEAFF.

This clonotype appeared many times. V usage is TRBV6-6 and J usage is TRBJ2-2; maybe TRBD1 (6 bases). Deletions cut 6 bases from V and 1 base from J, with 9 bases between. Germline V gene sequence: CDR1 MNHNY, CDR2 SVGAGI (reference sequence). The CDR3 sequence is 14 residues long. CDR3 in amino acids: CASRPQGNTGELFF. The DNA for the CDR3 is TGTGCCAGCAGACCACAGGGGAACACCGGGGAGCTGTTTTTT.

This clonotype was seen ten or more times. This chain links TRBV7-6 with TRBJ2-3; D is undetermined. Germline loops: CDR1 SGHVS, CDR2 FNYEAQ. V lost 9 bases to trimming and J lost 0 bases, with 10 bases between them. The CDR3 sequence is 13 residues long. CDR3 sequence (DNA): TGTGCCAGTTCCTACCTTAGCACAGATACGCAGTATTTT. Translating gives CASSYLSTDTQYF.

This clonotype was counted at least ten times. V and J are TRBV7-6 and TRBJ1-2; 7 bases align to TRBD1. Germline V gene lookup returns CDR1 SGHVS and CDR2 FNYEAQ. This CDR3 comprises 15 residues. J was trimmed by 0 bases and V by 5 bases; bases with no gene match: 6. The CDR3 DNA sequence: TGTGCCAGCAGCCCCACGGGGACAGCTAACTATGGCTACACCTTC. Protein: CASSPTGTANYGYTF.

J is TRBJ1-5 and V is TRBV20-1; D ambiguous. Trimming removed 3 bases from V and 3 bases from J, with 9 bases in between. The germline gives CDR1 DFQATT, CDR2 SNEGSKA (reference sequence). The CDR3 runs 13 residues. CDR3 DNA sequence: TGCAGTGCTAGGAGCCACCTCAATCAGCCCCAGCATTTT. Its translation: CSARSHLNQPQHF.